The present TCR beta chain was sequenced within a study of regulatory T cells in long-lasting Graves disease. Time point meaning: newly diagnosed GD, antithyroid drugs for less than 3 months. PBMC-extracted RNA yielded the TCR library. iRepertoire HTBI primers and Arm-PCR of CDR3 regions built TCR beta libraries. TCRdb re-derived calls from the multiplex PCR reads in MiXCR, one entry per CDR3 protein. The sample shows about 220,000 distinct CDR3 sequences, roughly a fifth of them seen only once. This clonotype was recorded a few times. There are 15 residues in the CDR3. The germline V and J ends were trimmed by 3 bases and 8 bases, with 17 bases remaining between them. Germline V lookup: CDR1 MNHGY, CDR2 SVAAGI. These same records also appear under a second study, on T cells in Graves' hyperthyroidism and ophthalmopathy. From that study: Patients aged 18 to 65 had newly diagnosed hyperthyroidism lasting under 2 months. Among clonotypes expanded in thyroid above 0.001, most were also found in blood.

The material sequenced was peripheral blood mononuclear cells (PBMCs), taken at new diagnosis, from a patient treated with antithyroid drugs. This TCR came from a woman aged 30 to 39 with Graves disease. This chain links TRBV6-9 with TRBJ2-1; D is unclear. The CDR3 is CASSYDSSSEDEQFF. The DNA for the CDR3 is TGTGCCAGCAGTTACGACTCCTCCAGTGAGGATGAGCAGTTCTTC.